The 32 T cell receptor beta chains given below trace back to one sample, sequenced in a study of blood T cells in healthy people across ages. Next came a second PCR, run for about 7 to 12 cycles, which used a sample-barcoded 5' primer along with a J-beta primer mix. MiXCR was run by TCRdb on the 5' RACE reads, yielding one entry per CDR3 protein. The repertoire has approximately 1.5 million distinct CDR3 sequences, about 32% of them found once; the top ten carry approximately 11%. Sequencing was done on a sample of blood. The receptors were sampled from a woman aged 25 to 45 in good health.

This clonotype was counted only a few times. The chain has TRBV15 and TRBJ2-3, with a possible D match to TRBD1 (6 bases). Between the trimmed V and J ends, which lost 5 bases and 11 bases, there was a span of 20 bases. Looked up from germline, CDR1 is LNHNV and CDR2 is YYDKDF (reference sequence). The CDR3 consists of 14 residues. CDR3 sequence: CATSAGANSQGQYF. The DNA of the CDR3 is TGTGCCACCAGCGCAGGGGCTAACTCTCAAGGGCAGTATTTT.

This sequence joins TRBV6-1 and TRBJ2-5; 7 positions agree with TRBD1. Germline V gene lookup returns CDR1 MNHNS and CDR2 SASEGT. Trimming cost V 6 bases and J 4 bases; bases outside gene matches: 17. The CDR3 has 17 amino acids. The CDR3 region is CASSGPTRTGHGETQYF. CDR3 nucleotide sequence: TGTGCCAGCAGCGGCCCTACTCGGACAGGACACGGAGAGACCCAGTACTTC.

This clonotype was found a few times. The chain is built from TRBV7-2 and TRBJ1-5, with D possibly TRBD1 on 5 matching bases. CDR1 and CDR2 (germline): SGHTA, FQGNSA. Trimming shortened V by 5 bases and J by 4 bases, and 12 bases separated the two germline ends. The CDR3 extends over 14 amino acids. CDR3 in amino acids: CASSRDRANQPQHF. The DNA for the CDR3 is TGTGCCAGCAGCCGAGACAGAGCAAATCAGCCCCAGCATTTT.

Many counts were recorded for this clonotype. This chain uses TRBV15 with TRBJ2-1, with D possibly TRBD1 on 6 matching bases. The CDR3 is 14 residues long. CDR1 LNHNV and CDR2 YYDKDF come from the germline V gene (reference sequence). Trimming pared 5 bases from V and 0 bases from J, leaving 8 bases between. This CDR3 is CATSGGVSYNEQFF. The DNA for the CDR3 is TGTGCCACCAGCGGGGGCGTCTCCTACAATGAGCAGTTCTTC.

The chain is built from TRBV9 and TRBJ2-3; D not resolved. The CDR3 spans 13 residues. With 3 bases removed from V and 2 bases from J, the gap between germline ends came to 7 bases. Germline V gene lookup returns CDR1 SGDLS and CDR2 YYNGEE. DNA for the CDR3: TGTGCCAGCAGCGAAAGTACCACAGATACGCAGTATTTT. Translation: CASSESTTDTQYF.

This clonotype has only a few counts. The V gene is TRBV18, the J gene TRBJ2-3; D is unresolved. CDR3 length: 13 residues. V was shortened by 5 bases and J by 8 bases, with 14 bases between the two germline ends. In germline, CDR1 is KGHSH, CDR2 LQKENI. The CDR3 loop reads CASSVPGRATQYF. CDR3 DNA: TGTGCCAGCTCAGTTCCAGGACGAGCTACGCAGTATTTT.

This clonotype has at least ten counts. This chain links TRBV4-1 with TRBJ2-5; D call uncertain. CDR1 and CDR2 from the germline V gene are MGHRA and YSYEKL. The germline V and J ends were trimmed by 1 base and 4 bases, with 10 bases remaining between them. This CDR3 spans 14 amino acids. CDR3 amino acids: CASSQVVGLETQYF. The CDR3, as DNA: TGCGCCAGCAGCCAAGTCGTGGGATTAGAGACCCAGTACTTC.

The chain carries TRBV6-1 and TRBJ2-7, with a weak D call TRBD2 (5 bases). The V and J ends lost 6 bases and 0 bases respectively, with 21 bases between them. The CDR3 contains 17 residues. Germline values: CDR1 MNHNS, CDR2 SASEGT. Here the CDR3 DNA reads TGTGCCAGCAGGGGGAAACCCGGAGCGGACCTCTCCTACGAGCAGTACTTC. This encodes CASRGKPGADLSYEQYF.

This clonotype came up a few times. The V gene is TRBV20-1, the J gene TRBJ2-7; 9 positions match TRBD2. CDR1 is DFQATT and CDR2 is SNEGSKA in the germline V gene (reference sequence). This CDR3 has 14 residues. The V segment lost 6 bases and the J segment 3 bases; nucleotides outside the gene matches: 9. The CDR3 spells CSATTSGLFYEQYF. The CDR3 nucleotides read TGCAGTGCCACAACTAGCGGGCTGTTCTACGAGCAGTACTTC.

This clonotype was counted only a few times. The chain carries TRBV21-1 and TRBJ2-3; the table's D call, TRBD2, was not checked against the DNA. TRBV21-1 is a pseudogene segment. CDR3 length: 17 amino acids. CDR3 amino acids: CASRSGASGESTDTQYF. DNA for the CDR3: TGTGCCAGCAGATCAGGAGCTAGCGGGGAAAGCACAGATACGCAGTATTTT.

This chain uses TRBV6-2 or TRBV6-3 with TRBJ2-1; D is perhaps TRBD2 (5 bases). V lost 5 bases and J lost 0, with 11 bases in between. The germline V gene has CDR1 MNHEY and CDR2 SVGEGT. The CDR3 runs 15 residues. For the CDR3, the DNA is TGTGCCAGCAGTCGGACTTTTATCTCCTACAATGAGCAGTTCTTC. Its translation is CASSRTFISYNEQFF.

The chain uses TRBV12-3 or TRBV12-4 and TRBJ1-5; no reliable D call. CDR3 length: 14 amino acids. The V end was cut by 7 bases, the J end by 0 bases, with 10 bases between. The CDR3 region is CASTLHGSNQPQHF. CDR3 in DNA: TGTGCCAGCACGTTGCATGGTAGCAATCAGCCCCAGCATTTT.

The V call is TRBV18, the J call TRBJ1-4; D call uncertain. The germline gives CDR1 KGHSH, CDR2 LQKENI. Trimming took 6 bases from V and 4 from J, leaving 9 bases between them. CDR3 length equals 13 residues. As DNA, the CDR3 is TGTGCCAGCTCGCCTGCGCGTAATGAAAAACTGTTTTTT. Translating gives CASSPARNEKLFF.

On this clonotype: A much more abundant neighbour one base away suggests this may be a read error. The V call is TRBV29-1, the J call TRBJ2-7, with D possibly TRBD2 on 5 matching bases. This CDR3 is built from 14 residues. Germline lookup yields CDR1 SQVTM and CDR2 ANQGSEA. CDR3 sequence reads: CGVEGATLPYEQYF. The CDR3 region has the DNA TGCGGCGTCGAGGGAGCTACCCTACCCTACGAGCAGTACTTC.

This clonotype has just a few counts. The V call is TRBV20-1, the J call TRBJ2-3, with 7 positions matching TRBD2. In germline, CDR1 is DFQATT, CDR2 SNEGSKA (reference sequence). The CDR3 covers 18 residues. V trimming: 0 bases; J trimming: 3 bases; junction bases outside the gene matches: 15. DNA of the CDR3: TGCAGTGCTAGAGATGCGGGGCACGGACTAGTGGTTACAGATACGCAGTATTTT. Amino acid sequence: CSARDAGHGLVVTDTQYF.

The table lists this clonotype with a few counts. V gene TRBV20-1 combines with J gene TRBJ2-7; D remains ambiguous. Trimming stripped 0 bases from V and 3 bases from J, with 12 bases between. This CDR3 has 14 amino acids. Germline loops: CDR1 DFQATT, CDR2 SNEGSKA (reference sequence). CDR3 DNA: TGCAGTGCTAGAGATCTGCGGAATATCTACGAGCAGTACTTC. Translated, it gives CSARDLRNIYEQYF.

In DNA, the CDR3 is TGTGCCATCAGTGAAGGCCAGGGTTACACTGAAGCTTTCTTT. Translating it yields CAISEGQGYTEAFF. The chain carries TRBV10-3 and TRBJ1-1; D possibly corresponds to TRBD1 (5 bases). The CDR3 has 14 amino acids. The germline gives CDR1 ENHRY, CDR2 SYGVKD. With 3 bases removed from V and 3 bases from J, the gap between germline ends came to 11 bases.

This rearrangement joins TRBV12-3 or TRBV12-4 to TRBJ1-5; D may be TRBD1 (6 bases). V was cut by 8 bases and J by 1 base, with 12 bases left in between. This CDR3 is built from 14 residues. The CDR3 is CASGITGSNQPQHF. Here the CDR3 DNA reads TGTGCCAGCGGGATTACAGGGAGCAATCAGCCCCAGCATTTT.

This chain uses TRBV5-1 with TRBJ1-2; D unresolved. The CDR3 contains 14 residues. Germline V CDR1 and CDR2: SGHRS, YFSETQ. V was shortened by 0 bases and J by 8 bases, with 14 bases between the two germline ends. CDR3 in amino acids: CASSLVGIRGGYTF. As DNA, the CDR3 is TGCGCCAGCAGCTTGGTAGGGATCCGGGGAGGCTACACCTTC.

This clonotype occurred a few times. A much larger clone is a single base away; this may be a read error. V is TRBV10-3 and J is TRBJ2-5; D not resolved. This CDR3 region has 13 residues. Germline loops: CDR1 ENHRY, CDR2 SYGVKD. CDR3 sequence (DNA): TGTGCCATCAGTGACGGGCCGAAAGAGGCCCAGTACTTC. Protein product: CAISDGPKEAQYF.

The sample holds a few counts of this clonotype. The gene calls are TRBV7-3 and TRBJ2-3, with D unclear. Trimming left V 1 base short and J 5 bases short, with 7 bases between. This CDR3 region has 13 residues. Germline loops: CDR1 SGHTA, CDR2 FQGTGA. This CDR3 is CASSLMIGDTQYF. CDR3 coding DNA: TGTGCCAGCAGCTTAATGATAGGAGATACGCAGTATTTT.

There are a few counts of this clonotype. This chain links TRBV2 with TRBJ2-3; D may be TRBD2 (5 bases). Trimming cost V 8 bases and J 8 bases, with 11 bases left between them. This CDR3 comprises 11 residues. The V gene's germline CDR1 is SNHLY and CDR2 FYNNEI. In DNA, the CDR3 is TGTGCCAGCTCGGACTCCGGTACGCAGTATTTT. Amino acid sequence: CASSDSGTQYF.

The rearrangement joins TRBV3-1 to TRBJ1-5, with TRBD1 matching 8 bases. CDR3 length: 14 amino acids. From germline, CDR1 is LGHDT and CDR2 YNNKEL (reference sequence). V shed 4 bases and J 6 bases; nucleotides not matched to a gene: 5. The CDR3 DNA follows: TGTGCCAGCAGCCCACAGGGGGAACTTCAGCCCCAGCATTTT. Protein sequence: CASSPQGELQPQHF.

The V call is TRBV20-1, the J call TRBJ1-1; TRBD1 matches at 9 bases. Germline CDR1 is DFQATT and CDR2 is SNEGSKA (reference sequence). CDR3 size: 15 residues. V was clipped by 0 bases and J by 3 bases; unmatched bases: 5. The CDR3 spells CSARDVTGGDTEAFF. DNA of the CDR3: TGCAGTGCTAGAGACGTGACAGGGGGAGACACTGAAGCTTTCTTT.

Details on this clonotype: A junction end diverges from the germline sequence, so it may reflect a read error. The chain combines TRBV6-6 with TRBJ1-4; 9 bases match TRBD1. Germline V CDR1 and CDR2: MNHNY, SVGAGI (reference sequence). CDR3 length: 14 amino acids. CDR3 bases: TGTACCAGCAGTTACGTGACAGGGGGGGAAAAACTGTTTTTT. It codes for CTSSYVTGGEKLFF.

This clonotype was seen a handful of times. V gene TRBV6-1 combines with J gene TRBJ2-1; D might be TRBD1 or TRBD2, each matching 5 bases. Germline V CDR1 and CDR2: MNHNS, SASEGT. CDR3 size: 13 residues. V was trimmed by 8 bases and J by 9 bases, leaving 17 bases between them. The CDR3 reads CASYPRGGSEQFF. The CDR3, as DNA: TGTGCCAGCTACCCGAGGGGTGGGAGTGAGCAGTTCTTC.

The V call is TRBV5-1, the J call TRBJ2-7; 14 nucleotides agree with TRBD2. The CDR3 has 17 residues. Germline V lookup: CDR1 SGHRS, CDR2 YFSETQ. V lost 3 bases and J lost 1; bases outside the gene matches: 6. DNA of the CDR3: TGCGCCAGCAGCTCGACTAGCGGGAGGGCGTTGTCCTACGAGCAGTACTTC. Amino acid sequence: CASSSTSGRALSYEQYF.

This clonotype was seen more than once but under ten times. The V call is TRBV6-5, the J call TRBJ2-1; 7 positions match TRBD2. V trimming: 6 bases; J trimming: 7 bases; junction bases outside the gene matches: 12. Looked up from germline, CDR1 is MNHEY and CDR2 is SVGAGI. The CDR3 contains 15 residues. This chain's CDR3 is CASSPMGGGGNEQFF. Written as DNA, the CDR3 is TGTGCCAGCAGCCCCATGGGCGGGGGAGGGAATGAGCAGTTCTTC.

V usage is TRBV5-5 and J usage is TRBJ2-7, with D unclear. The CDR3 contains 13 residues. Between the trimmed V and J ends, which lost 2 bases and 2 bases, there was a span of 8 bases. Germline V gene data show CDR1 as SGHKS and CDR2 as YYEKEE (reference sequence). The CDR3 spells CASSFLSPYEQYF. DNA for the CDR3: TGTGCCAGCAGCTTCTTGAGCCCCTACGAGCAGTACTTC.

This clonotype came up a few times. Here the CDR3 DNA reads TGTGCCAGCAGCTCAGGACGTAGCGGGAGTTACAATGAGCAGTTCTTC. Its protein product is CASSSGRSGSYNEQFF. The J gene is TRBJ2-1, the V gene TRBV5-4; 9 bases line up with TRBD2. The CDR3 sequence is 16 residues long. The germline V gene has CDR1 SGHNT and CDR2 YYREEE (reference sequence). The ends lost 3 bases at V and 4 bases at J; junction bases unmatched: 8.

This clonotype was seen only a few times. The CDR3: CASSRGPVGEQYF. DNA for the CDR3: TGTGCCAGCAGCCGAGGTCCGGTAGGCGAGCAGTACTTC. This chain connects TRBV14 to TRBJ2-5; no definite D call. The DNA end lines up better with TRBJ2-7; the J call may be wrong. Germline V CDR1 and CDR2: SGHDN, FVKESK. The CDR3 runs to 13 residues.

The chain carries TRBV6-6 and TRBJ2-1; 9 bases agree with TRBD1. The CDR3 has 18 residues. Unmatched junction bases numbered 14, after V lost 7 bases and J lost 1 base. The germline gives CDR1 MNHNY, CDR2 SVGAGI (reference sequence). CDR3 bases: TGTGCCAGCACCACATCCGGAGGGGGACAGGGATCCTACAATGAGCAGTTCTTC. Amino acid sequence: CASTTSGGGQGSYNEQFF.